This T cell receptor beta chain was captured by sequencing in a study of radiotherapy plus CTLA-4 blockade in lung cancer. As for the study in general: Among all patients, approximately 17% showed objective responses, while approximately 30% had disease control. Overall study findings and caveats: Interferon-beta, together with early blood T cell clone dynamics, reportedly best predicted response. Tumor-derived TCR clones expanded in blood after radiotherapy plus ipilimumab.

A remark on this clone: What it recognizes is unknown.

Focal radiation and CTLA-4 blockade (ipilimumab) were tested in chemo-refractory metastatic non-small-cell lung cancer patients. The CDR3 has 13 amino acids. V shed 7 bases and J shed 0 bases, with 12 bases lying between them. CDR1 SQVTM and CDR2 ANQGSEA come from the germline V gene. Profiling relied on immunoSEQ multiplex PCR, and the TCRdb table lists in-frame clones only, not all of them. The repertoire consists of about 81,000 clones, with about two thirds occurring once and the leading ten covering 11% to 15%. Sequencing was performed on peripheral blood, taken from a patient treated with radiotherapy plus ipilimumab. The chain uses TRBV29-1 and TRBJ1-1, with D possibly being TRBD1 (6 bases). This sequence was found in a human donor with non-small cell lung cancer that progressed on radiotherapy plus ipilimumab. The CDR3 nucleotides read TGCAGCGGGGGGGCCAGCTTGAACACTGAAGCTTTCTTT. Amino acids: CSGGASLNTEAFF.